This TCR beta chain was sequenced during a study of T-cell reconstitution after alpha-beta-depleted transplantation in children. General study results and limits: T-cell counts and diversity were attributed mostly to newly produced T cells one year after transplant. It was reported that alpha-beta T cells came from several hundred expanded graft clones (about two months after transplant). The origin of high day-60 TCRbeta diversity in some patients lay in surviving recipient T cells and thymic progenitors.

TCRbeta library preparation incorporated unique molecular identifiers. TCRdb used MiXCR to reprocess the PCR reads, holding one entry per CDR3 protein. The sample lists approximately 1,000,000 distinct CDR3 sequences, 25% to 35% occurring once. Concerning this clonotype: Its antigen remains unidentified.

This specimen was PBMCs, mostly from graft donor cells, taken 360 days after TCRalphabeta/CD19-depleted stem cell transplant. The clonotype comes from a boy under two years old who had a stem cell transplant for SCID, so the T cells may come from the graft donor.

The CDR3 DNA follows: TGTGCCAGCAGCTTAACCGGACAGGGTAGCTACAATGAGCAGTTCTTC. Its protein is CASSLTGQGSYNEQFF. J is TRBJ2-1 and V is TRBV7-3, with 8 positions matching TRBD1. The germline gives CDR1 SGHTA, CDR2 FQGTGA. The CDR3 consists of 16 residues. J was trimmed by 3 bases and V by 0 bases; bases with no gene match: 4.